This TCR beta chain was obtained from a study of blood T cell repertoires in COVID-19. On the study more broadly: Whether acute or convalescent, the COVID-19 samples came from the United States, Italy and Spain. Sources were T cells, B-cell-depleted T cells, or PBMCs; the material itself was cDNA or gDNA.

Unmatched junction bases numbered 6, after V lost 6 bases and J lost 2 bases. CDR3 size: 14 residues. Per the germline V gene, CDR1 is MNHEY and CDR2 is SVGAGI. A note on this clone: Other nucleotide sequences in the sample specify the same CDR3.

Original methodology: How many nucleated cells were present was estimated from reference gene primer amplification. Profiling relied on immunoSEQ multiplex PCR, and the TCRdb table lists in-frame clones only, not all of them. The D gene and trimming were derived from the DNA, and the V and J assignments and clone size from that table. The sample yields about 200,000 clones, around 83% seen once. While infection was still active, Seattle patients were enrolled and then followed longitudinally. The TCR originated in a woman aged 45-59 years with COVID-19, enrolled during active disease. The chain employs TRBV6-5 and TRBJ2-7; TRBD1 agrees at 8 bases. Material for sequencing was peripheral blood. This CDR3 is CASSKTGATYEQYF. DNA for the CDR3: TGTGCCAGCAGCAAGACAGGGGCCACCTACGAGCAGTACTTC.